This T cell receptor beta chain was observed in a study of blood T cell repertoires in COVID-19. At the level of the study: The analysed material was cDNA or gDNA that came from T cells, B-cell-depleted T cells, or PBMCs.

Study processing details: Cell counts per sample came from amplifying reference gene primers. Profiling relied on immunoSEQ multiplex PCR, and the TCRdb table lists in-frame clones only, not all of them. The D gene and trimming were derived from the DNA, and the V and J assignments and clone size from that table. Found here are approximately 89,000 clones, 80% of them singletons; the top ten hold around 20%. V shed 1 base and J shed 0 bases, with 3 bases lying between them. CDR1 and CDR2 (germline): LNHNV, YYDKDF (reference sequence). The CDR3 contains 14 residues. J is TRBJ1-4 and V is TRBV15; D gene unclear. This sequence originates from a human donor in a cohort sampled during active COVID-19. The specimen sequenced was peripheral blood. The chain's CDR3 is CATSRAATNEKLFF. CDR3 nucleotide sequence: TGTGCCACCAGCAGAGCTGCAACTAATGAAAAACTGTTTTTT.